The sequence of this T cell receptor beta chain was determined in a study of T cells in Graves' hyperthyroidism and ophthalmopathy. CDR3 length: 16 residues. The germline V gene encodes CDR1 SGHDN and CDR2 FVKESK. After removal of 4 bases from V and 2 bases from J, the junction contained 8 bases not matched to a gene. This clonotype has at least ten counts. Its antigen is still unknown. Using RNA transcripts as the source, TCR beta CDR3 regions were amplified. First-round RT-PCR with HTBI primers amplified the TCR CDR3 region. TCRdb ran MiXCR on the multiplex PCR reads and lists one entry per CDR3 protein. The sample includes fewer than 450,000 distinct CDR3 sequences, roughly a sixth seen only once; the top ten take around 35%. Blood sampling occurred at first hyperthyroidism diagnosis, ahead of any ophthalmopathy symptoms. Broader study findings: Most clonotypes that expanded in the thyroid above 0.001 also showed up in blood. Ophthalmopathy was distinguished from stable hyperthyroidism by 13 V-J signatures.

This rearrangement joins TRBV14 to TRBJ2-3, with TRBD2 identical over 8 bases. Material for sequencing was blood. The sequence derives from a woman in her thirties with Graves' hyperthyroidism that later progressed to Graves' ophthalmopathy. In DNA, the CDR3 is TGTGCCAGCAGCCTCCTCGGGGGGGCTGCCACAGATACGCAGTATTTT. Protein sequence: CASSLLGGAATDTQYF. Together with reference TRBV14 and TRBJ2-3, the CDR3 gives the full variable domain: EAGVTQFPSHSVIEKGQTVTLRCDPISGHDNLYWYRRVMGKEIKFLLHFVKESKQDESGMPNNRFLAERTGGTYSTLKVQPAELEDSGVYFCASSLLGGAATDTQYFGPGTRLTVL.